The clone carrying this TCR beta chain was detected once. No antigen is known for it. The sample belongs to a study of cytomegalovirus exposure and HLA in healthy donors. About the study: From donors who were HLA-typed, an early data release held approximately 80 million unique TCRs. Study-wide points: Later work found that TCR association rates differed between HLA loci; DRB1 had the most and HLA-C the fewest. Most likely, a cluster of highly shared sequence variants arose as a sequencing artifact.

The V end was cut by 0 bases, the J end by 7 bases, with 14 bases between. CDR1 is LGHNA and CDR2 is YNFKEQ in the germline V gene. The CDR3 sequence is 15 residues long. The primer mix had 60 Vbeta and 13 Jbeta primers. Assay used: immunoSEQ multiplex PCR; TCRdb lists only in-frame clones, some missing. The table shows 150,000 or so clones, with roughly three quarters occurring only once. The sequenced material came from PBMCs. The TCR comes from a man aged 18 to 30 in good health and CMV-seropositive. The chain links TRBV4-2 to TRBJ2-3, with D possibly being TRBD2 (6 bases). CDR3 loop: CASSQESGLAHTQYF. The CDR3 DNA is TGTGCCAGCAGCCAAGAAAGTGGCCTAGCGCATACGCAGTATTTT.